This T cell receptor (beta chain) was observed in a study of OX40 agonist ivuxolimab in advanced cancers. Turning to the overall study: Ivuxolimab was an agonistic, fully human IgG2 monoclonal antibody directed against OX40 (CD134), a costimulatory receptor. The paper covers the monotherapy dose-escalation part of the phase I ivuxolimab trial, which included N ≈ 57 patients. Partial responses were achieved by three dose-escalation patients, of whom one had hepatocellular carcinoma and two had cutaneous melanoma. Among the roughly 50 dose-escalation patients, 19 had hepatocellular carcinoma, about 15 melanoma, 9 renal cell carcinoma and 9 head and neck cancer. Intravenous ivuxolimab was administered to patients every 2 weeks at six dose levels: 0.01, 0.1, 0.3, 1.5, 3 and 10 mg/kg. Patients were allowed to have had prior anti-PD-1, anti-PD-L1 or anti-CTLA-4 therapy, and roughly 40% of the dose-escalation patients had previously received checkpoint inhibitors. In the dose-escalation cohort, 82.7% of patients were male, and the mean age was about 55 years, with a range of roughly 20 to 85. The purpose of peripheral TCRbeta sequencing was to test whether ivuxolimab changed TCR sequence diversity and led to clonal T-cell expansion.

The trial excluded patients who had a history of autoimmune disease or were on systemic immunosuppression. Peripheral blood for TCR sequencing was drawn from every dose cohort at baseline, at cycle 4 day 1 and at cycle 7 day 1. Samples were obtained from an open-label, multicenter, first-in-human phase I dose-escalation trial of ivuxolimab. Adults with locally advanced or metastatic melanoma, renal cell carcinoma, hepatocellular carcinoma or head and neck squamous cell carcinoma were enrolled in the trial. Before TCR sequencing, CD4+ T cells and CD8+ T cells from peripheral blood were sorted into separate populations. Including cysteine and phenylalanine, the CDR3 has 17 amino acids. Left in the record is the CDR3 DNA by itself, 51 bases read in frame from the first base. V lost 6 bases and J lost 0 bases; the stretch between them is 20 bases long. The germline V gene (reference sequence) sets CDR1 to LNHDA and CDR2 to SQIVND.

To sequence the TCRbeta CDR3 region, genomic DNA was isolated from the sorted cells. TCRbeta CDR3 regions were sequenced using the immunoSEQ Assay. TCRdb stores this immuneACCESS table with in-frame sequences only. Part of the clones is absent; in the studies checked, under half of the shortfall reflects unresolved V genes, and no reason is known for the rest. Here the sample has tens of thousands of clones; about 85% occur a single time. The ten top clones hold about 4% of the sample. Results the study describes overall, beyond this receptor: At doses from 0.1 to 3.0 mg/kg, clonal expansion was seen in both CD4+ and CD8+ blood T cells between baseline and week 6. The antigen specificity of the clonally expanded peripheral T cells was not determined. Low levels of normalized T-cell clonal expansion were also shown by some nonresponding patients. In the 0.1-3.0 mg/kg groups, partial responders were among the patients with the lowest normalized peripheral clonal expansion, particularly in CD8+ T cells. After ivuxolimab, more expanded clones were found on average in CD8+ T cells than in CD4+ T cells.

A single count supports this clone. Which antigen it targets is not known. No base qualities exist here, and no much larger clone lies one base off it. This sequence uses TRBV19 and TRBJ1-2; 6 matching bases give a weak D call of TRBD1. The receptor comes from an adult with an advanced solid tumor such as melanoma, head and neck, liver or kidney cancer. The source was CD4+ or CD8+ T cells sorted from blood, collected in a trial of the OX40 agonist ivuxolimab. The CDR3 protein: CASRIEATGQTNYGYTF. The nucleotide sequence reads as follows: TGTGCCAGTAGAATCGAGGCTACAGGGCAAACTAACTATGGCTACACCTTC.